The T cell receptor beta chain under discussion was sequenced for a study of T cell responses to AZD1222 COVID-19 vaccine (dated by TCRdb to the early 2020s). Regarding the research as a whole: AZD1222 recipients given second doses at about 4 weeks or at about 12 weeks were pooled, since spike-specific TCR depth and breadth were not found to differ between the two schedules. A total of under 250 trial participants underwent TCR sequencing, of whom 207 had received two doses of AZD1222 and some 25 had received two doses of the MenACWY control vaccine. Enrollment into the trials was organized by age into subgroups of 18-55, 56-69 and 70-plus years, and those subgroups contained approximately 150, 30 and 60 TCR-sequenced participants, respectively. Overall study results and their limits: CD4 TCRs associated with the vaccine covered the entire spike protein, and the dominant responses were in regions 160-218 and 743-854. Participants were mostly white British, with more females than males. The authors suggested clonal diversity may have been underestimated. Conclusions about previously exposed vaccinees were limited because only six AZD1222 recipients were SARS-CoV-2 seropositive at baseline. After two AZD1222 doses, spike-specific TCR breadth and depth were significantly higher than at day 0 and than in MenACWY recipients. In the small 56-69-year group, the increase in depth fell short of significance, most likely because of low power. Because no day 14 peak-response samples were available, the repertoires could be characterized only after the peak T cell response. Reportedly, close to half of the unique spike-specific TCRs recognized epitopes lying outside the regions that are mutated in the B.1.351 and B.1.1.7 variants.

Note on this clone: No antigen is known for it. Qualities for individual bases were not recorded, and no much larger clone is one base off.

The CDR3 regions of human TCRbeta chains were analyzed by immunosequencing. On the study's bioinformatics: Repertoire TCRs were matched against a reference library of SARS-CoV-2-specific TCRs generated with the MIRA antigen-specificity platform. Breadth meant the fraction of unique TCRs that were SARS-CoV-2-associated, whereas depth meant the fraction of total T cells that were SARS-CoV-2-associated. Each spike-specific TCR was assigned to its reactive spike region and to a CD4 or CD8 class using the MIRA data. Log10-transformed breadth and depth values were compared by one-way ANOVA with Sidak's multiple comparisons tests. TCRdb mirrors the immuneACCESS table, restricted to in-frame sequences. Some clones are absent from its copies; in checked studies, under half trace to an unresolved V gene, and the reason for the others is unknown. V and J calls plus clone size are reproduced from that table; the DNA served to infer D and trimming. For this sample there are 200,000 or so clones; approximately 94% appear just once. Together, the top ten hold roughly 9.8% of the sample.

Sample time point, as interpreted from the label and publication: baseline before first vaccination. Vaccinee samples came from UK trials COV001 and COV002, including a single-blind randomized controlled phase 2/3 trial of AZD1222 (ChAdOx1 nCoV-19) in healthy adults. For TCRbeta chain sequencing, PBMC samples were collected from trial participants at day 0 and at day 28 after the second dose. For this chain, trimming is 0 bases at the V end and 1 base at the J end, and the number of junction bases without a gene match is 11. CDR1 LGHNA and CDR2 YNFKEQ were looked up in the germline V gene. Taken from cysteine to phenylalanine, the CDR3 has 19 residues. The entry retains the CDR3 DNA only, 57 bases that are in frame from base 1.

Sequenced here: peripheral blood, sampled on day 0 of AZD1222 vaccination. The clonotype comes from an adult in good health. This chain is built from TRBV4-2 and TRBJ2-3; TRBD2 aligns with 9 central bases. The CDR3 protein sequence reads: CASSQDQAGGRGGTDTQYF. DNA sequence: TGTGCCAGCAGCCAAGACCAGGCGGGGGGGCGCGGGGGCACAGATACGCAGTATTTT.